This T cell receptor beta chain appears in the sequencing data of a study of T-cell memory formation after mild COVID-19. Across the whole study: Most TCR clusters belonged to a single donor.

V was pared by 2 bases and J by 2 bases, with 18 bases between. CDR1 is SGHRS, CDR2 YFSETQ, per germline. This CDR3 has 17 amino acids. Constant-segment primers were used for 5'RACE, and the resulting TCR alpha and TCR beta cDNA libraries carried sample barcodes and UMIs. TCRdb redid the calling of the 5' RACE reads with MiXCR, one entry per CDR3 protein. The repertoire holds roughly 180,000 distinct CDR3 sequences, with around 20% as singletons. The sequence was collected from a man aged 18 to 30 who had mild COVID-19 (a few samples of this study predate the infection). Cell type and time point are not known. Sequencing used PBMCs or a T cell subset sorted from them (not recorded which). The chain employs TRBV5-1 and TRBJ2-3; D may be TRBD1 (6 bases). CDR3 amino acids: CASSFRMGAHSTDTQYF. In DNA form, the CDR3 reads TGCGCCAGCAGCTTTCGTATGGGGGCCCACTCCACAGATACGCAGTATTTT.